Presented here are 16 T cell receptor beta chains from one specimen sequenced in a study of T cells after yellow fever vaccination. In TCRdb, the 5' RACE reads were re-called with MiXCR into one record per CDR3 protein. The profile shows about 230,000 distinct CDR3 sequences, 6.7% of them singletons. The material was CD4+ T cells sorted from PBMCs, obtained on the day of the yellow fever booster vaccination. The receptor source for this set is a man aged 25 to 40 who received the YFV17D yellow fever vaccine.

V gene TRBV6-1 combines with J gene TRBJ1-5, with 7 bases fitting TRBD1. The length of the CDR3 is 15 residues. The V gene end was trimmed by 8 bases and the J gene end by 1 base; junction bases not matched to a gene: 8. Germline CDR1 is MNHNS and CDR2 is SASEGT. The DNA for the CDR3 is TGTGCCAGCTCCCCAAGGGGGCAGAGCAATCAGCCCCAGCATTTT. It is translated as CASSPRGQSNQPQHF.

The chain has TRBV4-2 and TRBJ2-7, with D perhaps given as TRBD1 or TRBD2 (5 bases each). The V gene lost 10 bases and the J gene lost 2 bases, with 18 bases spanning the gap. Germline CDR1 LGHNA, CDR2 YNFKEQ. The CDR3 extends over 14 amino acids. The CDR3 bases are TGTGCCATCGGCCGGGGCTGGCAGGCCTACGAGCAGTACTTC. It specifies CAIGRGWQAYEQYF.

There are a few counts of this clonotype. The chain links TRBV5-1 to TRBJ2-3; 8 bases match TRBD1. V shed 4 bases, J shed 4 bases, and the junction held 5 bases outside the gene matches. From germline, CDR1 is SGHRS and CDR2 YFSETQ. This CDR3 contains 14 residues. The CDR3 sequence: CASSKLQGADTQYF. The CDR3 DNA follows: TGCGCCAGCAGCAAACTACAGGGGGCAGATACGCAGTATTTT.

In its sample, this clonotype was seen a few times. The chain is built from TRBV20-1 and TRBJ2-1, with 9 bases aligning to TRBD2. V lost 4 bases, J lost 3 bases, and 7 bases stayed unmatched. Germline lookup yields CDR1 DFQATT and CDR2 SNEGSKA (reference sequence). The CDR3 is 15 residues long. CDR3 nucleotides: TGCAGTGCTACTAATAGCGGGAGAGGCTACAATGAGCAGTTCTTC. This encodes CSATNSGRGYNEQFF.

This clonotype appeared a few times. This chain connects TRBV15 to TRBJ2-5; D call uncertain. The germline V gene has CDR1 LNHNV and CDR2 YYDKDF (reference sequence). The V end lost 0 bases, the J end lost 5 bases, and 4 bases lay between the germline ends. CDR3 size: 12 residues. This chain's CDR3 is CATSRDDETQYF. CDR3 nucleotides: TGTGCCACCAGCAGAGATGACGAGACCCAGTACTTC.

This clonotype has a handful of counts. The rearrangement joins TRBV11-2 to TRBJ2-3, with 10 bases that match TRBD2. Looked up from germline, CDR1 is SGHAT and CDR2 is FQNNGV. This CDR3 has 15 residues. The trim removed 5 bases at V and 4 bases at J, leaving 6 bases unmatched. The CDR3 sequence is CASSPTSGYADTQYF. CDR3 bases: TGTGCCAGCAGCCCGACTAGCGGGTACGCAGATACGCAGTATTTT.

This clonotype appeared a few times. V gene TRBV18 combines with J gene TRBJ1-2; 7 bases map to TRBD1. CDR3 length equals 15 residues. Germline V gene data show CDR1 as KGHSH and CDR2 as LQKENI. After removal of 4 bases from V and 6 bases from J, the junction contained 11 bases not matched to a gene. The chain's CDR3 is CASSLLDRVEDGYTF. The DNA for the CDR3 is TGTGCCAGCTCACTGTTAGACAGGGTAGAAGATGGCTACACCTTC.

This clonotype was seen more than once but under ten times. This sequence joins TRBV4-2 and TRBJ2-1; 12 bases fit TRBD2. There are 16 residues in the CDR3. Per germline, CDR1 LGHNA and CDR2 YNFKEQ. Germline trimming cut 4 bases from V and 10 bases from J; bases unmatched to any gene: 11. The CDR3 nucleotides are TGTGCCAGCAGCCTCTCGCTAGCGGGAGGGCCTCGGGAGCAGTTCTTC. Its translation: CASSLSLAGGPREQFF.

J is TRBJ2-7 and V is TRBV6-2 or TRBV6-3; TRBD2 matches 7 bases. The V gene's germline CDR1 is MNHEY and CDR2 SVGEGT. The CDR3 totals 15 residues. V trimming: 7 bases; J trimming: 7 bases; junction bases outside the gene matches: 16. The CDR3 loop is CASNAGGRASGEQYF. The CDR3 nucleotides are TGTGCCAGCAACGCCGGTGGGAGGGCCTCTGGAGAGCAGTACTTC.

The chain recombines TRBV20-1 with TRBJ1-1; the D is unclear. The CDR3 contains 12 residues. The V gene lost 0 bases and the J gene lost 8 bases, with 10 bases spanning the gap. From germline, CDR1 is DFQATT and CDR2 SNEGSKA (reference sequence). The CDR3, as DNA: TGCAGTGCTAGAGATCTTAGGGCGGAAGCTTTCTTT. This translates into CSARDLRAEAFF.

The V gene is TRBV2, the J gene TRBJ2-7; D possibly matches TRBD1 or TRBD2 (5 bases each). Germline CDR1 and CDR2: SNHLY and FYNNEI. The CDR3 covers 13 residues. The V end lost 3 bases, the J end lost 6 bases, and 12 bases lay between the germline ends. The chain's CDR3 is CASSDGTAREQYF. For the CDR3, the DNA is TGTGCCAGCAGTGACGGGACGGCTCGCGAGCAGTACTTC.

This clonotype showed up just a few times. This chain connects TRBV24-1 to TRBJ2-1, with a tentative D call TRBD2 (5 bases). CDR1 is KGHDR, CDR2 SFDVKD, per germline. The ends were cut back, 6 bases at V and 4 bases at J, with 12 bases in the middle. This CDR3 contains 14 residues. CDR3 sequence (DNA): TGTGCCACCAGTCCTAGAGGGCCTTACAATGAGCAGTTCTTC. Translating it yields CATSPRGPYNEQFF.

This clonotype was observed at least ten times. V and J are TRBV28 and TRBJ2-1, with 9 bases aligning to TRBD2. Germline lookup yields CDR1 MDHEN and CDR2 SYDVKM. J was trimmed by 1 base and V by 10 bases; bases with no gene match: 8. This CDR3 region has 15 residues. CDR3 nucleotide sequence: TGTGCCAACTCAGTGGCGGGAGGGTCCTACAATGAGCAGTTCTTC. It encodes CANSVAGGSYNEQFF.

This clonotype was seen repeatedly, ten times or more. The rearrangement links TRBV18 to TRBJ2-7; D possibly corresponds to TRBD1 (6 bases). CDR1 KGHSH and CDR2 LQKENI come from the germline V gene. The CDR3 extends over 12 amino acids. V was cut by 3 bases and J by 7 bases, with 10 bases left in between. For the CDR3, the DNA is TGTGCCAGCTCACCGGGCAGGGGAGAGCAGTACTTC. Its translation is CASSPGRGEQYF. Filled out from reference TRBV18 and TRBJ2-7, the complete variable domain reads NAGVMQNPRHLVRRRGQEARLRCSPMKGHSHVYWYRQLPEEGLKFMVYLQKENIIDESGMPKERFSAEFPKEGPSILRIQQVVRGDSAAYFCASSPGRGEQYFGPGTRLTVT.

This clonotype was picked up a small number of times. V usage is TRBV5-6 and J usage is TRBJ2-4, with TRBD1 identical over 8 bases. Germline values: CDR1 SGHDT, CDR2 YYEEEE. V dropped 2 bases and J dropped 6; count of bases not matched to a gene: 10. CDR3 length: 16 amino acids. CDR3 residues: CASSFGLTGAANIQYF. The CDR3 DNA follows: TGTGCCAGCAGCTTCGGACTGACAGGGGCGGCAAACATTCAGTACTTC.

Comment on this clonotype: Since a much larger clone is just one base distant, this may be a read error. The chain links TRBV10-3 to TRBJ2-7, with D unclear. This CDR3 contains 11 residues. Germline CDR1 and CDR2: ENHRY and SYGVKD. V lost 6 bases and J lost 5, with 8 bases in between. The DNA of the CDR3 is TGTGCCATCAGACAGAAGAACGAGCAGTACTTC. Translation: CAIRQKNEQYF.